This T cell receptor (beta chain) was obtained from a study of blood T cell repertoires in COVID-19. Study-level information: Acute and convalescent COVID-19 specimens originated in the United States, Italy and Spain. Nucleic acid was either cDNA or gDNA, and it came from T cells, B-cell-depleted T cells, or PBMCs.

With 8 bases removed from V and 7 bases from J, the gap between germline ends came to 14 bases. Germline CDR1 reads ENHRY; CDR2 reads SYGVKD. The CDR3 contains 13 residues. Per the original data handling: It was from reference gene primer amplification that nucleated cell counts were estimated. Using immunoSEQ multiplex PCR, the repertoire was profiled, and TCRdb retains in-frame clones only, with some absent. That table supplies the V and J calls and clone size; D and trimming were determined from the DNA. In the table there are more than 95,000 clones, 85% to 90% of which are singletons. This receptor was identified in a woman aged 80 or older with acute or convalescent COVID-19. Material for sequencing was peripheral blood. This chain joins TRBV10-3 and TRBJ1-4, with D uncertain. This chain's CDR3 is CAISALEGEKLFF. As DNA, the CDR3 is TGTGCCATCTCGGCCCTCGAGGGTGAAAAACTGTTTTTT.